These T cell receptor beta chains were read from a single sample in a study of T cell responses to AZD1222 COVID-19 vaccine. The data were produced by immunoSEQ multiplex PCR, yet TCRdb's version contains in-frame clones alone and is incomplete. In the table there are about 96,000 clones, more than 75% of which are singletons. The sample here was peripheral blood, taken on day 0 of AZD1222 vaccination. The receptor source for this set is an adult in good health. Both conserved end residues are part of each CDR3. The D gene is left open where the match is weak. Rows may omit the clone size; those that give it use once, few, many or a size class.

TRBV27,TRBJ1-6,.,once,TGTGCCAGCAGGGGCTGGGACACCGATAATTCACCCCTCCACTTT,CASRGWDTDNSPLHF
TRBV7-9,TRBJ1-4,.,.,TGTGCCAGCAGCTTTCGCAGGGGAAATGAAAAACTGTTTTTT,CASSFRRGNEKLFF
TRBV7-3,TRBJ2-3,.,.,TGTGCCAGCAGCCGCACAGGGATCCGAACAGATACGCAGTATTTT,CASSRTGIRTDTQYF
TRBV7-6,TRBJ2-1,TRBD2,.,TGTGCCAGCAGCTTATCTGTAGCGGGAGTTTACAATGAGCAGTTCTTC,CASSLSVAGVYNEQFF
TRBV30,TRBJ2-7,.,.,TGTGCCTGGAGTCCCCCGGACGGATTATACGAGCAGTACTTC,CAWSPPDGLYEQYF
TRBV6-5,TRBJ2-3,TRBD2,.,TGTGCCAGCAGTTTAACCGGCGGGGGTAGCACAGATACGCAGTATTTT,CASSLTGGGSTDTQYF
TRBV3-1/TRBV3-2,TRBJ2-1,.,.,TGTGCCAGCAGCCAAGAGGGGCATTATGAGCAGTTCTTC,CASSQEGHYEQFF
TRBV28,TRBJ2-6,.,.,TGTGCCAGCAGTTTGAGTGGGTACGGGGCCAACGTCCTGACTTTC,CASSLSGYGANVLTF
TRBV28,TRBJ1-2,.,.,TGTGCCAGCAGCCCCGGGACCCCAGGCGGCTACACCTTC,CASSPGTPGGYTF
TRBV6-5,TRBJ1-6,TRBD1,few,TGTGCCAGCAGTCGCTCAGGGGGGCAGTTTTCACCCCTCCACTTT,CASSRSGGQFSPLHF
TRBV7-3,TRBJ2-3,TRBD2,.,TGTGCCAGCAGAAAGGAGGGAGGGACTAGCACAGATACGCAGTATTTT,CASRKEGGTSTDTQYF
TRBV2,TRBJ1-2,.,.,TGTGCCAGCAAAAGCGTGCGGGCAGGGATCTATGGCTACACCTTC,CASKSVRAGIYGYTF
TRBV5-1,TRBJ1-3,.,.,TGCGCCACCTTCTCGTCCGGGACATCCCTCCTGCGGGGAAACACCATATATTTT,CATFSSGTSLLRGNTIYF
TRBV6-2/TRBV6-3,TRBJ2-2,TRBD1,.,TGTGCCAGCAGCCGTGCCGGGACAGGGGGCACCGGGGAGCTGTTTTTT,CASSRAGTGGTGELFF
TRBV2,TRBJ1-5,TRBD1,.,TGTGCCAGCATCCGGGACAGGGGGATTCAGCCCCAGCATTTT,CASIRDRGIQPQHF
TRBV9,TRBJ1-1,.,.,TGTGCCAGCAGCGTAACCGGGTCCCACTTTGGGGTGAACACTGAAGCTTTCTTT,CASSVTGSHFGVNTEAFF
TRBV7-9,TRBJ2-2,.,.,TGTGCCAGCAGCTCGGATACAGGGTTGGGCGGGGAGCTGTTTTTT,CASSSDTGLGGELFF
TRBV12-3/TRBV12-4,TRBJ2-3,TRBD2,.,TGTGCCAGCGGGACTAGCTTATATACGCAGTATTTT,CASGTSLYTQYF
TRBV5-4,TRBJ2-7,TRBD2,.,TGTGCCAGCAGCCTTAGCGGGAGTGTCTACGAGCAGTACTTC,CASSLSGSVYEQYF
TRBV7-6,TRBJ2-3,TRBD2,.,TGTGCCAGCAGCTTGGTTAGCGGGGCGGGCACAGATACGCAGTATTTT,CASSLVSGAGTDTQYF
TRBV4-1,TRBJ2-2,.,.,TGCGCCAGCAGCCCTAAAACAGGGTTTGCCGGGGAGCTGTTTTTT,CASSPKTGFAGELFF
TRBV3-1/TRBV3-2,TRBJ1-3,.,few,TGTGCCTCCTGTACTTCGGCCGGAGGAAACACCATATATTTT,CASCTSAGGNTIYF
TRBV28,TRBJ1-4,TRBD1,once,TGTGCCAGCTTCGACAGGGAGGATGAAAAACTGTTTTTT,CASFDREDEKLFF
TRBV19,TRBJ2-1,.,.,TGTGCCAGTAGTCCACCCACAATCCCGGGACAACGCTCCTACAATGAGCAGTTCTTC,CASSPPTIPGQRSYNEQFF
TRBV6-5,TRBJ2-2,TRBD2,.,TGTGCCAGCAGTCAACTAGCGTCGAACACCGGGGAGCTGTTTTTT,CASSQLASNTGELFF
TRBV28,TRBJ2-3,.,.,TGTGCCAGCGGACGATCTAGGGGCGGAGGTACAGATACGCAGTATTTT,CASGRSRGGGTDTQYF
TRBV7-9,TRBJ1-4,.,.,TGTGCCAGCAGTTCGACCCCAATCCTTAATGAAAAACTGTTTTTT,CASSSTPILNEKLFF
TRBV6-5,TRBJ1-1,.,.,TGTGCCAGCAGATCTAACCCCCCGATTAACACTGAAGCTTTCTTT,CASRSNPPINTEAFF
TRBV27,TRBJ2-6,.,.,TGTGCCAGCAGTTTCGGTTGGGGGAGCTCTGGGGCCAACGTCCTGACTTTC,CASSFGWGSSGANVLTF
TRBV4-1,TRBJ1-4,TRBD1,.,TGCGCCAGCAGCCAAGGACAGGGAAACGAAAAACTGTTTTTT,CASSQGQGNEKLFF
TRBV6-7,TRBJ1-2,.,.,TGTGCCAGCGCCCCTAGAGATTATGGCTACACCTTC,CASAPRDYGYTF
TRBV7-9,TRBJ2-7,TRBD2,.,TGTGCCAGCAGCTTAGCTACTAGCGGGGTCTACGAGCAGTACTTC,CASSLATSGVYEQYF
TRBV4-1,TRBJ2-4,.,.,TGCGCCAGCAGCCAACCTTCAGCTAAAGCCAAAAACATTCAGTACTTC,CASSQPSAKAKNIQYF